The 23 T cell receptor beta chains below all came from one sample that was sequenced in a study of T cell responses to AZD1222 COVID-19 vaccine. Only in-frame clones appear in the TCRdb table, and some are missing; sequencing was by immunoSEQ multiplex PCR. This sample has roughly 100,000 clones, with approximately 88% found just once. Sequences were derived from peripheral blood, sampled on day 0 of AZD1222 vaccination. The receptors come from an adult in good health.

The chain joins TRBV25-1 to TRBJ2-3; TRBD2 aligns across 14 bases. Germline V gene lookup returns CDR1 MGHDK and CDR2 SYGVNS. Trimming at V came to 2 bases and at J to 0 bases, leaving 4 bases not matched to a gene. This CDR3 is built from 18 residues. The CDR3 loop is CASSEVGLAGGSTDTQYF. The CDR3 region has the DNA TGTGCCAGCAGTGAAGTCGGACTAGCGGGAGGTAGCACAGATACGCAGTATTTT. Using reference TRBV25-1 and TRBJ2-3 for the parts outside the CDR3, the full variable domain is EADIYQTPRYLVIGTGKKITLECSQTMGHDKMYWYQQDPGMELHLIHYSYGVNSTEKGDLSSESTVSRIRTEHFPLTLESARPSHTSQYLCASSEVGLAGGSTDTQYFGPGTRLTVL.

This clone was observed a single time. The J gene is TRBJ2-2, the V gene TRBV5-1; no reliable D call. The ends were cut back, 5 bases at V and 3 bases at J, with 11 bases in the middle. Germline V gene sequence: CDR1 SGHRS, CDR2 YFSETQ. The length of the CDR3 is 14 residues. The CDR3 sequence: CASSGGRDTGELFF. CDR3 sequence (DNA): TGCGCCAGCAGTGGCGGACGGGACACCGGGGAGCTGTTTTTT. Using reference TRBV5-1 and TRBJ2-2 for the parts outside the CDR3, the full variable domain is KAGVTQTPRYLIKTRGQQVTLSCSPISGHRSVSWYQQTPGQGLQFLFEYFSETQRNKGNFPGRFSGRQFSNSRSEMNVSTLELGDSALYLCASSGGRDTGELFFGEGSRLTVL.

This chain joins TRBV28 and TRBJ2-4; a weak D match, TRBD2 (5 bases). Germline V CDR1 and CDR2: MDHEN, SYDVKM. V was pared by 6 bases and J by 8 bases, with 17 bases between. This CDR3 region has 14 residues. The CDR3 here is CASSSGESAYIQYF. In DNA, the CDR3 is TGTGCCAGCAGCAGCGGCGAGTCCGCCTACATTCAGTACTTC.

CDR3: CATSDPRGRGETQYF. The CDR3, as DNA: TGTGCCACCAGTGATCCCAGGGGGCGCGGAGAGACCCAGTACTTC. This chain connects TRBV24-1 to TRBJ2-5; 8 bases line up with TRBD1. CDR3 length equals 15 residues. V shed 3 bases and J 4 bases; nucleotides not matched to a gene: 6. CDR1 KGHDR and CDR2 SFDVKD come from the germline V gene.

The rearrangement joins TRBV28 to TRBJ2-7; 9 bases map to TRBD1. The CDR3 is 15 amino acids. CDR1 is MDHEN, CDR2 SYDVKM, per germline. The J segment lost 1 base and the V segment lost 5 bases, leaving 6 bases of the junction unmatched. The CDR3 DNA reads as TGTGCCAGCAGTGGCCCCGGGACAGGGTCCTACGAGCAGTACTTC. As protein: CASSGPGTGSYEQYF.

This clone has a handful of counts. V and J are TRBV14 and TRBJ2-5, with 7 bases identical to TRBD2. The CDR3 spans 14 residues. J was trimmed by 4 bases and V by 5 bases; bases with no gene match: 7. Germline V CDR1 and CDR2: SGHDN, FVKESK. The CDR3 DNA sequence: TGTGCCAGCAGCAACTTGGGGGGGGTAGAGACCCAGTACTTC. Amino acid sequence: CASSNLGGVETQYF.

The V call is TRBV10-3, the J call TRBJ1-2, with D possibly matching TRBD1 (5 bases). The V end was cut by 2 bases, the J end by 6 bases, with 13 bases between. This CDR3 is 14 amino acids long. Germline V CDR1 and CDR2: ENHRY, SYGVKD. This chain's CDR3 is CAISERRGDHGYTF. The CDR3, as DNA: TGTGCCATCAGTGAGCGGAGAGGGGACCATGGCTACACCTTC.

This chain connects TRBV10-3 to TRBJ2-6, with D tentatively TRBD1 (6 bases). The germline CDR1 and CDR2 sequences are ENHRY and SYGVKD. V lost 4 bases to trimming and J lost 4 bases, with 11 bases between them. The CDR3 has 15 amino acids. The CDR3 is CAISGSGVGANVLTF. In DNA form, the CDR3 reads TGTGCCATCAGTGGGTCAGGGGTCGGGGCCAACGTCCTGACTTTC.

The V gene is TRBV2, the J gene TRBJ2-5; D may be TRBD1 (6 bases). There are 14 residues in the CDR3. Looked up from germline, CDR1 is SNHLY and CDR2 is FYNNEI. Trimming removed 7 bases at V and 0 bases at J, with 12 bases between. The CDR3 DNA reads as TGTGCCAGCATCAGGGGATTGTACCAAGAGACCCAGTACTTC. Its translation is CASIRGLYQETQYF.

V is TRBV3-1 (or the pseudogene TRBV3-2) and J is TRBJ2-5, with D tentatively TRBD1 or TRBD2 (5 bases each). Trimming removed 4 bases at V and 2 bases at J, with 23 bases between. The CDR3 length is 18 residues. In germline, CDR1 is LGHDT, CDR2 YNNKEL (reference sequence). The CDR3 DNA follows: TGTGCCAGCAGCCCCAGTCCGGGAAAGAGAGGGGTACAAGAGACCCAGTACTTC. Translated: CASSPSPGKRGVQETQYF.

The chain carries TRBV4-1 and TRBJ1-5; D gene unclear. Trimming took off 0 bases at V and 3 bases at J, with 15 bases between the two ends. This CDR3 region has 17 residues. The germline gives CDR1 MGHRA, CDR2 YSYEKL. CDR3 amino acids: CASSQDLRRDHNQPQHF. The DNA of the CDR3 is TGCGCCAGCAGCCAAGATTTGAGGAGAGATCACAATCAGCCCCAGCATTTT.

V gene TRBV5-5 combines with J gene TRBJ1-5; 7 bases are a match to TRBD1. The germline V gene has CDR1 SGHKS and CDR2 YYEKEE (reference sequence). The CDR3 runs to 15 residues. Germline trimming cut 0 bases from V and 5 bases from J; bases unmatched to any gene: 5. CDR3 coding DNA: TGTGCCAGCAGCTTGGCACAGGGGTGGGATCAGCCCCAGCATTTT. Translation gives CASSLAQGWDQPQHF.

The rearrangement joins TRBV15 to TRBJ2-6; no definite D call. In germline, CDR1 is LNHNV, CDR2 YYDKDF (reference sequence). This CDR3 spans 14 amino acids. V was trimmed by 0 bases and J by 0 bases, leaving 0 bases between them. The CDR3 DNA reads as TGTGCCACCAGCAGAGACTCTGGGGCCAACGTCCTGACTTTC. Its protein is CATSRDSGANVLTF.

This chain uses TRBV7-9 with TRBJ2-7; D gene ambiguous. From germline, CDR1 is SEHNR and CDR2 FQNEAQ (reference sequence). The CDR3 covers 14 residues. Trimming cost V 5 bases and J 4 bases, with 15 bases left between them. CDR3 in DNA: TGTGCCAGCAGCCCCGTCTCTCCTGTATACGAGCAGTACTTC. This encodes CASSPVSPVYEQYF.

CDR3 sequence (DNA): TGTGCCAGCAGTTTATGGGGGGGGGCCACTGGGGCCAACGTCCTGACTTTC. The encoded protein is CASSLWGGATGANVLTF. V usage is TRBV27 and J usage is TRBJ2-6; D is possibly TRBD2 (7 bases). Germline lookup yields CDR1 MNHEY and CDR2 SMNVEV (reference sequence). The V gene lost 1 base and the J gene lost 2 bases, with 12 bases spanning the gap. CDR3 size: 17 residues.

CDR3 DNA: TGTGCCAGCAGCCCCATGGTTGGGGCCAACTATGGCTACACCTTC. Protein product: CASSPMVGANYGYTF. The chain uses TRBV7-2 and TRBJ1-2; D might be TRBD1 (5 bases). Trimming took 5 bases from V and 2 from J, leaving 15 bases between them. The CDR3 runs to 15 residues. Per the germline V gene, CDR1 is SGHTA and CDR2 is FQGNSA.

The chain joins TRBV3-1 (or the pseudogene TRBV3-2) to TRBJ1-2; 7 bases line up with TRBD1. This CDR3 comprises 15 residues. Germline V gene lookup returns CDR1 LGHDT and CDR2 YNNKEL (reference sequence). V lost 0 bases and J lost 2; bases outside the gene matches: 3. CDR3 in amino acids: CASSQDWGQNYGYTF. CDR3 DNA sequence: TGTGCCAGCAGCCAAGATTGGGGACAGAACTATGGCTACACCTTC.

This clone was found a few times. J is TRBJ2-6 and V is TRBV2; the D gene is possibly TRBD2 (5 bases). The length of the CDR3 is 17 residues. In germline, CDR1 is SNHLY, CDR2 FYNNEI. Between the trimmed V and J ends, which lost 9 bases and 3 bases, there was a span of 21 bases. CDR3 coding DNA: TGTGCCAGTAAAAGAGGGTTTATGCTTGGTGGGGCCAACGTCCTGACTTTC. Translating it yields CASKRGFMLGGANVLTF.

The rearrangement uses TRBV7-2 and TRBJ1-1, with D hard to call. The CDR3 has 13 amino acids. The V gene's germline CDR1 is SGHTA and CDR2 FQGNSA. With 7 bases removed from V and 1 base from J, the gap between germline ends came to 10 bases. The CDR3 sequence is CASTEDQNTEAFF. CDR3 nucleotides: TGTGCCAGCACCGAGGACCAGAACACTGAAGCTTTCTTT.

V is TRBV7-3 and J is TRBJ1-5; no definite D call. Germline V gene sequence: CDR1 SGHTA, CDR2 FQGTGA. V lost 1 base and J 2 bases, leaving 12 bases between the germline ends. CDR3 length: 16 amino acids. In DNA form, the CDR3 reads TGTGCCAGCAGCTTAAAAGAGGGAATCGGCAATCAGCCCCAGCATTTT. Translated, it gives CASSLKEGIGNQPQHF.

The chain has TRBV11-2 and TRBJ2-1, with 8 bases fitting TRBD2. The CDR3 length is 13 residues. Germline CDR1 reads SGHAT; CDR2 reads FQNNGV. V dropped 1 base and J dropped 16; count of bases not matched to a gene: 9. CDR3 sequence reads: CASSLVLGLAQFF. The CDR3 DNA reads TGTGCCAGCAGCTTAGTTTTAGGACTAGCCCAATTCTTC. Looking up the rest from reference TRBV11-2 and TRBJ2-1 gives the full variable domain: EAGVAQSPRYKIIEKRQSVAFWCNPISGHATLYWYQQILGQGPKLLIQFQNNGVVDDSQLPKDRFSAERLKGVDSTLKIQPAKLEDSAVYLCASSLVLGLAQFFGPGTRLTVL.

This clone was observed a single time. The chain employs TRBV5-1 and TRBJ2-6; weak D call: TRBD2 (5 bases). V shed 1 base and J shed 4 bases, with 9 bases lying between them. This CDR3 has 15 residues. Germline CDR1 reads SGHRS; CDR2 reads YFSETQ. The CDR3 reads CASSLRGPGANVLTF. The CDR3 coding sequence is TGCGCCAGCAGCTTGCGGGGTCCCGGGGCCAACGTCCTGACTTTC.

On this clone itself: The junction differs from germline at one of its ends, possibly a read error. The V call is TRBV29-1, the J call TRBJ1-2, with TRBD1 matching 8 bases. The length of the CDR3 is 14 residues. Germline CDR1 SQVTM, CDR2 ANQGSEA. The CDR3 here is CSVEEEQGDYGYTF. The DNA for the CDR3 is TGCAGCGTAGAAGAAGAACAGGGGGACTACGGCTACACCTTC.